This T cell receptor (beta chain) was retrieved from a study of blood T cell repertoires in COVID-19. Study in general: Sites in the United States, Italy and Spain provided acute and convalescent COVID-19 samples.

V was trimmed by 4 bases and J by 4 bases, leaving 20 bases between them. Germline CDR1 and CDR2: LGHNA and YSLEER. This CDR3 has 17 residues. The repertoire was sequenced with immunoSEQ multiplex PCR; TCRdb's copy has only in-frame clones and lacks some. The table shows 140,000 to 150,000 clones, with 88% occurring only once. The TCR sequence derives from a woman in her 30s with acute COVID-19. V is TRBV4-3 and J is TRBJ1-3; no clear D gene. Sequenced sample: PBMCs or T cells enriched from blood (not recorded which). The CDR3 region is CASSREDPGVGGNTIYF. Here the CDR3 DNA reads TGCGCCAGCAGCCGGGAAGATCCCGGGGTGGGAGGAAACACCATATATTTT.